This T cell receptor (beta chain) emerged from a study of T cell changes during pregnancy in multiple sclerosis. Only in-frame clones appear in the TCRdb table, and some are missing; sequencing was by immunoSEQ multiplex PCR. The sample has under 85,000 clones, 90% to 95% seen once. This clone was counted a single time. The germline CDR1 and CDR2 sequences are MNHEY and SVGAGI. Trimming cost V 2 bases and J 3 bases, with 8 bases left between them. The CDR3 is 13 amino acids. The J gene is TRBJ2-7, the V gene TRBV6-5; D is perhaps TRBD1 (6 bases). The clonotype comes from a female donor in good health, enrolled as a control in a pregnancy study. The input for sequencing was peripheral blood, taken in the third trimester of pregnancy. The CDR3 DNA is TGTGCCAGCAGTTACGACAGGAGCTACGAGCAGTACTTC. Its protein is CASSYDRSYEQYF.